This is a list of T cell receptor beta chains from one sample in a study of cytomegalovirus exposure and HLA in healthy donors. The assay was immunoSEQ multiplex PCR, and TCRdb's table has in-frame clones only and misses some. The sample carries 120,000 to 150,000 clones, nearly 80% recorded once. Material: PBMCs. The receptors were sampled from a man aged 40-49 years in good health and CMV-seropositive. The CDR3 runs from the conserved cysteine through the conserved F or W. The order of the fields is clone size, D gene, CDR3 length, V gene, J gene, CDR3 DNA, CDR3 protein. The D gene is left open where the match is weak. The size field is filled for only some rows; it gives once, few, many or a size class.

NA	TRBD2	17	TRBV28	TRBJ2-1	TGTGCCAGCAGTTTATCGGGACTAGCGGGAGATGACAATGAGCAGTTCTTC	CASSLSGLAGDDNEQFF
once	NA	15	TRBV30	TRBJ1-5	TGTGCCTGGAGTGCGTCGACAGGATACAATCAGCCCCAGCATTTT	CAWSASTGYNQPQHF
NA	NA	17	TRBV5-4	TRBJ2-6	TGTGCCAGCAGCTTGAATCCAGGGGTCTCTGGGGCCAACGTCCTGACTTTC	CASSLNPGVSGANVLTF
medium-sized	TRBD2	16	TRBV11-3	TRBJ2-1	TGTGCCAGCAGCTTAGATGGGCGGGAGGGCCTAAATGAGCAGTTCTTC	CASSLDGREGLNEQFF
NA	TRBD1	13	TRBV7-2	TRBJ1-4	TGTGCCAGCAGCCCTGGACAGGGAGAAAAACTGTTTTTT	CASSPGQGEKLFF
NA	TRBD1	18	TRBV19	TRBJ1-5	TGTGCCAGTAGTATGGAGATGGCCGGGACAGGGAGAAATCAGCCCCAGCATTTT	CASSMEMAGTGRNQPQHF
NA	NA	17	TRBV28	TRBJ1-2	TGTGCCAGCAGTCTCCCGGAGAGGGTTCGGTGGGGCTATGGCTACACCTTC	CASSLPERVRWGYGYTF
NA	NA	16	TRBV28	TRBJ2-1	TGTGCCAGCAGCCAGACAGGTACTTCGGCCTACAATGAGCAGTTCTTC	CASSQTGTSAYNEQFF
NA	TRBD1	16	TRBV28	TRBJ2-7	TGTGCCAGCAGCTCGGGGGGATACAGGGGGCGGAACGAGCAGTACTTC	CASSSGGYRGRNEQYF
NA	NA	15	TRBV14	TRBJ2-3	TGTGCCAGCAGCCAAGGGGGCACGGGAGCGGATACGCAGTATTTT	CASSQGGTGADTQYF
NA	NA	16	TRBV7-2	TRBJ1-1	TGTGCCAGCAGCTTAAGCCTGCCACCCATGAACACTGAAGCTTTCTTT	CASSLSLPPMNTEAFF
few	TRBD2	15	TRBV7-8	TRBJ2-1	TGTGCCAGCAGCGTTGCGGGAGGCCTCATTGGGGAGCAGTTCTTC	CASSVAGGLIGEQFF
few	TRBD1	15	TRBV5-6	TRBJ1-4	TGTGCCAGCAGCCCCGGGACAGGGGAAGGGGAAAAACTGTTTTTT	CASSPGTGEGEKLFF
NA	NA	15	TRBV5-1	TRBJ2-5	TGCGCCAGCAGCCTCGGACAGCCCGCTCAAGAGACCCAGTACTTC	CASSLGQPAQETQYF
NA	TRBD2	23	TRBV27	TRBJ2-1	TGTGCCAGCAGTTCCCGCCCCCGGGTTGGAGCTCTTAGCGGGAGGGCCGTGTACAATGAGCAGTTCTTC	CASSSRPRVGALSGRAVYNEQFF
once	TRBD2	16	TRBV10-1	TRBJ2-2	TGCGCCAGCACCAGAGGGTCTAGCGGGAAAGACGGGGAGCTGTTTTTT	CASTRGSSGKDGELFF
NA	NA	16	TRBV6-5	TRBJ1-1	TGTGCCAGCAGTTACTGGCAGGGAGGTTCGAACACTGAAGCTTTCTTT	CASSYWQGGSNTEAFF
NA	NA	13	TRBV6-1	TRBJ1-1	TGTGCCAGCAGTGAACTTCGGGTTAAAAGGCCGTTCTTT	CASSELRVKRPFF
NA	TRBD1	15	TRBV25-1	TRBJ2-5	TGTGCCAGCACTGCTGACAGGGTATCGTTTGAGACCCAGTACTTC	CASTADRVSFETQYF
NA	NA	17	TRBV5-6	TRBJ2-3	TGTGCCAGCACAAGCAGGTTGCATTCGGCGGGAACAGATACGCAGTATTTT	CASTSRLHSAGTDTQYF
NA	NA	14	TRBV9	TRBJ1-1	TGTGCCAGCAGCGTAGCGGGAGTGAACACTGAAGCTTTCTTT	CASSVAGVNTEAFF
NA	NA	12	TRBV2	TRBJ1-4	TGTGCCAGCAGTGAATCTAATGGGAGACTGTTTTTT	CASSESNGRLFF
NA	TRBD2	14	TRBV25-1	TRBJ2-7	TGTGCCAGCATCGCTAGCGGGACCAATTACGAGCAGTACTTC	CASIASGTNYEQYF
NA	TRBD1	14	TRBV19	TRBJ1-4	TGTGCCAGTAGAGATGGGGGGACAGAAGAAAAACTGTTTTTT	CASRDGGTEEKLFF
NA	TRBD1	16	TRBV27	TRBJ2-7	TGTGCCAGCAGTCCTCCGTCGAGACAGGGTGTCCACGAGCAGTACTTC	CASSPPSRQGVHEQYF
NA	TRBD1	15	TRBV6-5	TRBJ1-3	TGTGCCAGCAGAAGGACAGGGGTTTCTGGAAACACCATATATTTT	CASRRTGVSGNTIYF
NA	TRBD2	14	TRBV7-2	TRBJ2-3	TGTGCCAGCAACCTAGCGGGAGGGCCAGATACGCAGTATTTT	CASNLAGGPDTQYF
NA	TRBD2	14	TRBV4-3	TRBJ2-7	TGCGCCAGCAGCCAAGGGACCAGCGGGAGGAGTCTGTACTTC	CASSQGTSGRSLYF
NA	NA	14	TRBV25-1	TRBJ2-1	TGTGCCAGCAGTGAAGTCTCCGGGGTCGGCGGGCAGTTCTTC	CASSEVSGVGGQFF
NA	TRBD2	15	TRBV6-5	TRBJ2-1	TGTGCCAGCAGCCAAGGACTAGCGGGAACAAATGAGCAGTTCTTC	CASSQGLAGTNEQFF
NA	NA	11	TRBV28	TRBJ2-1	TGTGCCAGCAGCAACCGGCGGGTGCCGTTCTTC	CASSNRRVPFF
few	NA	13	TRBV9	TRBJ1-5	TGTGCCAGCAGCGTAGGACAGGATCAGCCCCAGCATTTT	CASSVGQDQPQHF
few	NA	13	TRBV6-1	TRBJ2-2	TGTGCCAGCAGGGAGGAGAACACCGGGGAGCTGTTTTTT	CASREENTGELFF
NA	TRBD1	12	TRBV29-1	TRBJ1-2	TGCAGCGTAAACCAGGGGGACTATGGCTACACCTTC	CSVNQGDYGYTF
NA	NA	13	TRBV6-1	TRBJ2-5	TGTGCCAGCAGTGAATTTCCGGGGTCGACCCAGTACTTC	CASSEFPGSTQYF
NA	NA	12	TRBV10-3	TRBJ2-7	TGTGCCATCAGTCGGGAATCCTACGAGCAGTACTTC	CAISRESYEQYF
NA	NA	14	TRBV19	TRBJ1-1	TGTGCCAGTAGTATCAGGGGCATGAACACTGAAGCTTTCTTT	CASSIRGMNTEAFF
NA	TRBD2	17	TRBV7-9	TRBJ2-3	TGTGCCAGCAGCGCGGGACTAGCGGGAGGGCCGACAGATACGCAGTATTTT	CASSAGLAGGPTDTQYF
few	NA	15	TRBV14	TRBJ1-1	TGTGCCAGCAGCCTACAAATAGCGGTGAACACTGAAGCTTTCTTT	CASSLQIAVNTEAFF
NA	TRBD1	17	TRBV7-9	TRBJ1-2	TGTTCCAGCAGCCCAGAGGGTGTGGGACAGGGGATCTATGGCTACACCTTC	CSSSPEGVGQGIYGYTF
NA	NA	14	TRBV18	TRBJ2-5	TGTGCCAGCTCACCACCAAAAGGGGCAGAGACCCAGTACTTC	CASSPPKGAETQYF